This T cell receptor (beta chain) was found in a study of PD-1 blockade in classical Hodgkin lymphoma. Germline CDR1 LNHDA, CDR2 SQIVND (reference sequence). The CDR3 is made up of 14 amino acids. Unmatched junction bases numbered 12, after V lost 5 bases and J lost 10 bases. As to this clone: What it binds is unknown.

Brentuximab vedotin exposure varied among the patients, all of whom had relapsed after autologous stem cell transplantation. Patients had relapsed/refractory classical Hodgkin lymphoma with complete response, partial response or progressive disease as best response. Study-wide points: Baseline diversity in complete responders resembled that of newly diagnosed patients.

Assay used: immunoSEQ multiplex PCR; TCRdb lists only in-frame clones, some missing. This table has about 22,000 clones, around 68% appearing once. This sample comprised peripheral blood mononuclear cells (PBMCs), obtained at baseline. The rearrangement uses TRBV19 and TRBJ1-2; 8 nucleotides align to TRBD1. The sequence derives from a human donor with classical Hodgkin lymphoma. The CDR3 spells CASSDQTGDFAYTF. Here the CDR3 DNA reads TGTGCCAGTAGTGACCAGACAGGGGATTTTGCCTACACCTTC.